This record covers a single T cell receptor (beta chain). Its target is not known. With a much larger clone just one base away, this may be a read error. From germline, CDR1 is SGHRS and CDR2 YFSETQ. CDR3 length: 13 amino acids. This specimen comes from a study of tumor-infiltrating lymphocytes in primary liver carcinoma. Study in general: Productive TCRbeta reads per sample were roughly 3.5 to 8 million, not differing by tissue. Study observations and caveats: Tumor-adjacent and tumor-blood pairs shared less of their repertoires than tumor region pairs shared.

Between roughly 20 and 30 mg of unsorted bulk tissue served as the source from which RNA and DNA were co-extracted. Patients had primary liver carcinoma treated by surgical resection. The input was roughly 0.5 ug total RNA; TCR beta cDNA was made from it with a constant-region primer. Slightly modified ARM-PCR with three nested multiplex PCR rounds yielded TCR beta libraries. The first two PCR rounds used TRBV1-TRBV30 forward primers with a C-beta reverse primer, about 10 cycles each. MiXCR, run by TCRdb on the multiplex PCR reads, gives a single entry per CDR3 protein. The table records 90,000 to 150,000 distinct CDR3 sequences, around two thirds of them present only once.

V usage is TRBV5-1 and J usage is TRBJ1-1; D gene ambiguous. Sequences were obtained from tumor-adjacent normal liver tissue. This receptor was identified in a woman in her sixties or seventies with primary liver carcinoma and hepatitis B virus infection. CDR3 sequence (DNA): TGCACCAGCAGGATCCAGCCTTACACTGAAGCTTTCTTT. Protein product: CTSRIQPYTEAFF.